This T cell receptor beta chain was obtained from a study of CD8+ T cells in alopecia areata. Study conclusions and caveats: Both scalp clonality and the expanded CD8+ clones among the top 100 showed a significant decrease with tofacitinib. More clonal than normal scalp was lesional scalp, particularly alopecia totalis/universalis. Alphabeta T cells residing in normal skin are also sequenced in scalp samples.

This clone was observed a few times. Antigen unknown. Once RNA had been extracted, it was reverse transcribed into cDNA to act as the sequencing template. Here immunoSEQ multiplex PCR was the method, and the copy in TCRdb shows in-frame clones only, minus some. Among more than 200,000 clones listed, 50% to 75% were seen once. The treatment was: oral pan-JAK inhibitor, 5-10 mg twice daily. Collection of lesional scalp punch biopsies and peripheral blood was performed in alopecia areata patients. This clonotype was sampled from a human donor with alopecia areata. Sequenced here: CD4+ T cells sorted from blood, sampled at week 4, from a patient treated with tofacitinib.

DNA for the CDR3: TGCGCCAGCAGCTTATCGAGCGTACCGAACACCGGGGAGCTGTTTTTT. Residues: CASSLSSVPNTGELFF. The gene calls are TRBV5-1 and TRBJ2-2; D unclear. V lost 2 bases to trimming and J lost 0 bases, with 11 bases between them. Germline V lookup: CDR1 SGHRS, CDR2 YFSETQ. The CDR3 extends over 16 amino acids.